The clone carrying this T cell receptor beta chain was observed a few times. Antigen specificity is unknown. Making the TCR beta libraries involved quantitative 5'-RACE with molecular barcodes. TCRdb ran MiXCR on the 5' RACE reads and lists one entry per CDR3 protein. The sample carries under 450,000 distinct CDR3 sequences, roughly 20% recorded once. The sample belongs to a study of CD8 T cells in ankylosing spondylitis. The CDR3 spans 14 residues. Trimming removed 4 bases at V and 3 bases at J, with 10 bases between. Germline V gives CDR1 LGHNA, CDR2 YNFKEQ. General study points: It was reported that disease-linked clones were significantly enriched in matched ankylosing spondylitis synovial fluid. A TCR beta motif of about eight highly homologous variants appeared characteristic of ankylosing spondylitis blood. Peripheral blood held disease-linked clones only at relatively low frequency, and these were CD8+.

The clonotype was recovered from a male donor with ankylosing spondylitis or in good health (not recorded which). The genes are TRBV4-2 and TRBJ1-3, with unresolved D. The source material was blood, either unsorted or a sorted T cell fraction (not recorded which). CDR3 nucleotides: TGTGCCAGCAGCCCCACCGACGGTGGAAACACCATATATTTT. Amino acids: CASSPTDGGNTIYF.